This T cell receptor (beta chain) was obtained from a study of blood T cells in healthy people across ages. Then a second PCR, running about 6 to 11 cycles, was carried out with a sample-barcoded 5' primer and a J-beta primer mix. TCRdb analysed the 5' RACE reads with MiXCR anew, one entry per CDR3 protein. The sample includes hundreds of thousands of distinct CDR3 sequences, approximately 30% of them seen just once. V dropped 6 bases and J dropped 0 bases, with 12 bases sitting between them. This CDR3 has 13 residues. Germline V gene data show CDR1 as SQVTM and CDR2 as ANQGSEA. Whole-study findings and limits: Leaving the PBMCs unsorted stopped any conclusive comparison of naive versus antigen-experienced cells.

This clonotype occurred many times. Its antigen remains unknown. Total RNA, at least 6 micrograms per sample, was extracted from PBMCs. V gene TRBV29-1 combines with J gene TRBJ2-7; D is unresolved. Sample: blood. This sequence was found in a woman older than 75 in good health. The CDR3, as DNA: TGCAGCGTCACCCTCGGTGCCTCCTACGAGCAGTACTTC. This gives the protein CSVTLGASYEQYF.